Listed below are T cell receptor beta chains from one sample, sequenced in a study of T cell repertoires in cytomegalovirus infection. TCRdb independently ran MiXCR on the reads; one entry per CDR3 protein. The sample comprises 100,000 to 150,000 distinct CDR3 sequences, 8% to 9% of which are singletons, and over 9.5% rests with the top ten. Sequenced material: PBMCs. The origin of the receptors is a human donor in good health (CMV status not recorded). Some clones in this sample may be carry-over from other donors' samples. CDR3s include the opening cysteine and the closing phenylalanine or tryptophan. Each record gives: clone size, J gene, CDR3 length, D gene, V gene, CDR3 protein, CDR3 DNA. A D gene is named only where the DNA matches it firmly. The size of a clone is reported for some rows only, either as once, few or many, or as a class for expanded clones.

clone size: few
J gene: TRBJ1-4
CDR3 length: 14
D gene: -
V gene: TRBV7-9
CDR3 protein: CASSFPGLKEKLFF
CDR3 DNA: TGTGCCAGCAGCTTCCCGGGACTGAAGGAAAAACTGTTTTTT

clone size: -
J gene: TRBJ1-2
CDR3 length: 13
D gene: TRBD1
V gene: TRBV20-1
CDR3 protein: CSAPGQGTYGYTF
CDR3 DNA: TGCAGTGCTCCGGGACAGGGGACCTATGGCTACACCTTC

clone size: -
J gene: TRBJ2-5
CDR3 length: 15
D gene: TRBD1
V gene: TRBV11-1
CDR3 protein: CASSFPGQLQETQYF
CDR3 DNA: TGTGCCAGCAGCTTTCCGGGACAGCTTCAAGAGACCCAGTACTTC

clone size: few
J gene: TRBJ2-7
CDR3 length: 13
D gene: TRBD2
V gene: TRBV2
CDR3 protein: CASSGGTRVEQYF
CDR3 DNA: TGTGCCAGCAGTGGGGGGACTAGAGTCGAGCAGTACTTC

clone size: many
J gene: TRBJ2-3
CDR3 length: 15
D gene: TRBD2
V gene: TRBV2
CDR3 protein: CASLISGGFTDTQYF
CDR3 DNA: TGTGCCAGCCTGATTAGCGGGGGATTCACAGATACGCAGTATTTT

clone size: many
J gene: TRBJ2-1
CDR3 length: 15
D gene: TRBD2
V gene: TRBV12-3/TRBV12-4
CDR3 protein: CASSSSGGTYNEQFF
CDR3 DNA: TGTGCCAGCAGTTCTAGCGGGGGAACCTACAATGAGCAGTTCTTC

clone size: many
J gene: TRBJ1-1
CDR3 length: 15
D gene: TRBD1
V gene: TRBV12-3/TRBV12-4
CDR3 protein: CASSGPTGLNTEAFF
CDR3 DNA: TGTGCCAGCAGTGGGCCGACAGGGTTGAACACTGAAGCTTTCTTT

clone size: many
J gene: TRBJ2-5
CDR3 length: 18
D gene: -
V gene: TRBV19
CDR3 protein: CASSIATAGLLIEETQYF
CDR3 DNA: TGTGCCAGTAGTATAGCCACGGCGGGCCTGCTGATCGAAGAGACCCAGTACTTC

clone size: few
J gene: TRBJ2-3
CDR3 length: 13
D gene: TRBD2
V gene: TRBV12-3/TRBV12-4
CDR3 protein: CASIGLAQDTQYF
CDR3 DNA: TGTGCCAGCATTGGACTAGCGCAAGATACGCAGTATTTT

clone size: many
J gene: TRBJ2-7
CDR3 length: 17
D gene: TRBD1
V gene: TRBV11-2
CDR3 protein: CASSLGWTGGPFDEQYF
CDR3 DNA: TGTGCCAGCAGCTTAGGCTGGACAGGGGGCCCGTTTGACGAGCAGTACTTC

clone size: many
J gene: TRBJ1-1
CDR3 length: 13
D gene: TRBD1
V gene: TRBV7-2
CDR3 protein: CASSLRTGVEAFF
CDR3 DNA: TGTGCCAGCAGCCTAAGGACAGGGGTTGAAGCTTTCTTT

clone size: few
J gene: TRBJ1-2
CDR3 length: 15
D gene: TRBD1
V gene: TRBV3-1
CDR3 protein: CASSRPGQGALSYTF
CDR3 DNA: TGTGCCAGCAGCCGACCGGGACAGGGGGCGTTAAGCTACACCTTC

clone size: medium-sized
J gene: TRBJ2-3
CDR3 length: 15
D gene: TRBD2
V gene: TRBV7-2
CDR3 protein: CASSYSREGWDTQYF
CDR3 DNA: TGTGCCAGCAGCTACTCACGGGAGGGTTGGGATACGCAGTATTTT

clone size: few
J gene: TRBJ1-6
CDR3 length: 13
D gene: -
V gene: TRBV12-3/TRBV12-4
CDR3 protein: CASSLTGDSPLHF
CDR3 DNA: TGTGCCAGCAGTCTCACAGGAGATTCACCCCTCCACTTT

clone size: many
J gene: TRBJ2-4
CDR3 length: 12
D gene: -
V gene: TRBV7-2
CDR3 protein: CASSSQRNIQYF
CDR3 DNA: TGTGCCAGCAGCTCACAGAGAAACATTCAGTACTTC

clone size: many
J gene: TRBJ2-5
CDR3 length: 12
D gene: -
V gene: TRBV20-1
CDR3 protein: CSASEEQETQYF
CDR3 DNA: TGCAGTGCCTCCGAGGAACAAGAGACCCAGTACTTC

clone size: many
J gene: TRBJ2-1
CDR3 length: 16
D gene: TRBD2
V gene: TRBV19
CDR3 protein: CASKPGTSGKYNEQFF
CDR3 DNA: TGTGCCAGTAAGCCCGGGACTAGCGGTAAATACAATGAGCAGTTCTTC

clone size: -
J gene: TRBJ2-2
CDR3 length: 17
D gene: TRBD2
V gene: TRBV6-5
CDR3 protein: CASRQPLLAGFTGELFF
CDR3 DNA: TGTGCCAGCAGACAACCTCTACTAGCGGGGTTCACCGGGGAGCTGTTTTTT

clone size: -
J gene: TRBJ2-1
CDR3 length: 15
D gene: -
V gene: TRBV18
CDR3 protein: CASSQDLEPYNEQFF
CDR3 DNA: TGTGCCAGCTCCCAGGACCTGGAGCCCTACAATGAGCAGTTCTTC

clone size: many
J gene: TRBJ1-1
CDR3 length: 14
D gene: -
V gene: TRBV29-1
CDR3 protein: CSPLVDDEGTEAFF
CDR3 DNA: TGCAGCCCCCTTGTCGACGACGAGGGCACTGAAGCTTTCTTT

clone size: many
J gene: TRBJ2-5
CDR3 length: 17
D gene: TRBD2
V gene: TRBV4-1
CDR3 protein: CASSGVGGGANQETQYF
CDR3 DNA: TGCGCCAGCAGCGGGGTTGGCGGGGGGGCGAACCAAGAGACCCAGTACTTC

clone size: -
J gene: TRBJ1-2
CDR3 length: 14
D gene: TRBD1
V gene: TRBV20-1
CDR3 protein: CSASGGQGADGYTF
CDR3 DNA: TGCAGTGCTAGCGGGGGACAGGGGGCGGATGGCTACACCTTC

clone size: few
J gene: TRBJ2-7
CDR3 length: 15
D gene: -
V gene: TRBV29-1
CDR3 protein: CSVQAPGGNFYEQYF
CDR3 DNA: TGCAGCGTGCAAGCCCCAGGGGGGAATTTCTACGAGCAGTACTTC

clone size: -
J gene: TRBJ2-7
CDR3 length: 13
D gene: -
V gene: TRBV2
CDR3 protein: CASRDASSYEQYF
CDR3 DNA: TGTGCCAGCCGGGACGCCAGCTCCTACGAGCAGTACTTC

clone size: -
J gene: TRBJ1-6
CDR3 length: 17
D gene: -
V gene: TRBV11-2
CDR3 protein: CASSLIVISSYNSPLHF
CDR3 DNA: TGTGCCAGCAGCTTGATTGTGATTAGCTCCTATAATTCACCCCTCCACTTT

clone size: few
J gene: TRBJ1-1
CDR3 length: 10
D gene: -
V gene: TRBV20-1
CDR3 protein: CSPGVTEAFF
CDR3 DNA: TGCAGTCCTGGGGTCACTGAAGCTTTCTTT

clone size: many
J gene: TRBJ1-2
CDR3 length: 14
D gene: -
V gene: TRBV7-2
CDR3 protein: CASSLGGLNYGYTF
CDR3 DNA: TGTGCCAGCAGCTTGGGGGGCCTTAACTATGGCTACACCTTC

clone size: many
J gene: TRBJ2-1
CDR3 length: 16
D gene: TRBD2
V gene: TRBV6-5
CDR3 protein: CASSSATSGHYNEQFF
CDR3 DNA: TGTGCCAGCAGTTCCGCGACTAGCGGCCATTACAATGAGCAGTTCTTC

clone size: many
J gene: TRBJ1-3
CDR3 length: 15
D gene: -
V gene: TRBV14
CDR3 protein: CASSHRGSSGNTIYF
CDR3 DNA: TGTGCCAGCAGCCACCGGGGCAGCTCTGGAAACACCATATATTTT